Shown below are 14 T cell receptor beta chains from a single sample sequenced in a study of T cell clonality in common variable immunodeficiency. Sequenced by immunoSEQ multiplex PCR; TCRdb stores in-frame clones only, minus some. This sample carries about 52,000 clones and no singletons, and approximately 5.5% goes to the top ten. The sequencing input was peripheral blood mononuclear cells. The receptors were sampled from a person aged 18 to 70 in good health.

This clone was counted ten times or more. Read coverage stops 3 residues before the CDR3 terminus; the germline J gene supplies the remainder. The V gene is TRBV5-6, the J gene TRBJ1-1; D gene uncertain. In germline, CDR1 is SGHDT, CDR2 YYEEEE. Trimming stripped 0 bases from V and 2 bases from J, with 8 bases between. CDR3 length equals 14 residues. CDR3 DNA, as far as it was read: TGTGCCAGCAGCTTGGGCGGAGCAAACACTGAA. It specifies CASSLGGANTE. The whole CDR3 is CASSLGGANTEAFF.

This clone has at least ten counts. The CDR3 end lies 3 residues beyond the end of the read and is filled in from the germline J gene. This chain uses TRBV7-6 with TRBJ2-2; 8 positions agree with TRBD2. The CDR3 runs to 17 residues. Germline lookup yields CDR1 SGHVS and CDR2 FNYEAQ. V shed 5 bases and J 6 bases; nucleotides not matched to a gene: 14. CDR3 loop: CASSPLSGTTGAGELFF. The sequenced CDR3 bases are TGTGCCAGCAGCCCACTTAGCGGGACCACGGGCGCCGGGGAG. The entire variable domain, with the rest obtained from reference TRBV7-6 and TRBJ2-2, is as follows: GAGVSQSPRYKVTKRGQDVALRCDPISGHVSLYWYRQALGQGPEFLTYFNYEAQQDKSGLPNDRFSAERPEGSISTLTIQRTEQRDSAMYRCASSPLSGTTGAGELFFGEGSRLTVL.

At least ten counts were recorded for this clone. The CDR3 end lies 3 residues beyond the end of the read and is filled in from the germline J gene. The V and J genes are TRBV20-1 and TRBJ1-5; 7 bases agree with TRBD1. Unmatched junction bases numbered 11, after V lost 0 bases and J lost 0 bases. This CDR3 spans 18 amino acids. In germline, CDR1 is DFQATT, CDR2 SNEGSKA (reference sequence). The CDR3 reads CSARDLGQAVYSNQPQHF. CDR3 DNA, as far as it was read: TGCAGTGCTAGAGATCTCGGACAGGCAGTATATAGCAATCAGCCC.

This clone showed up many times. Read coverage stops 3 residues before the CDR3 terminus; the germline J gene supplies the remainder. The chain recombines TRBV30 with TRBJ2-7; 10 positions match TRBD1. The CDR3 is 14 residues long. CDR1 is GTSNPN, CDR2 SVGIG, per germline (reference sequence). With V trimmed by 1 base and J by 3 bases, 3 bases remained unmatched. The CDR3 loop reads CAWSAGQGFYEQYF. The part of the CDR3 DNA that was read is TGTGCCTGGAGTGCGGGACAGGGGTTCTACGAG.

This clone was observed at least ten times. The read halts 3 residues ahead of the CDR3 end, with the missing end drawn from the germline J gene. The gene calls are TRBV20-1 and TRBJ2-1, with D possibly matching TRBD2 (7 bases). There are 16 residues in the CDR3. The germline V gene encodes CDR1 DFQATT and CDR2 SNEGSKA (reference sequence). Trimming shortened V by 0 bases and J by 0 bases, and 12 bases separated the two germline ends. CDR3 protein: CSARDGGGSSYNEQFF. The CDR3 bases that were read are TGCAGTGCTAGAGATGGGGGCGGGAGCTCCTACAATGAG.

This clone has ten or more counts. The CDR3 goes on 3 residues after the read ends, and that part is filled in from the germline J gene. The rearrangement uses TRBV6-2 or TRBV6-3 and TRBJ1-6; no definite D call. Germline CDR1 is MNHEY and CDR2 is SVGEGT. CDR3 length: 17 residues. Trimming removed 1 base from V and 8 bases from J, with 18 bases in between. CDR3 in amino acids: CASSYFGRGEGYSPLHF. CDR3 bases read: TGTGCCAGCAGTTACTTCGGCAGAGGCGAGGGCTATTCACCC.

In this sample, this clone turned up many times. The CDR3 end lies 3 residues beyond the end of the read and is filled in from the germline J gene. The chain joins TRBV7-2 to TRBJ1-5, with D tentatively TRBD1 (6 bases). The germline V and J ends were trimmed by 5 bases and 7 bases, with 12 bases remaining between them. The CDR3 contains 13 residues. Per the germline V gene, CDR1 is SGHTA and CDR2 is FQGNSA. CDR3 DNA, as far as it was read: TGTGCCAGCAGCAGGCAGGGGTTCCAGCCC. This sequence encodes CASSRQGFQP. The complete CDR3 reads CASSRQGFQPQHF.

In its sample, this clone was seen many times. The read terminates 3 residues ahead of where the CDR3 ends, so the germline J gene completes it. The V gene is TRBV19, the J gene TRBJ2-3, with D possibly matching TRBD1 (5 bases). Germline-derived CDR1 and CDR2 are LNHDA and SQIVND (reference sequence). V lost 5 bases and J 0 bases, leaving 12 bases between the germline ends. The length of the CDR3 is 15 residues. The CDR3 DNA, read in part, is TGTGCCAGTAGTCCCCAGGGCTCTAGCACAGATACG. It yields the protein CASSPQGSSTDT. The entire CDR3 protein is CASSPQGSSTDTQYF.

The table lists this clone with many counts. Germline is not matched at one junction end, which may reflect a read error. The chain's CDR3 is CASSLAGYTGTQYF. The sequenced CDR3 bases are TGCGCCAGCAGCTTGGCCGGGTACACAGGTACG. The chain joins TRBV5-1 to TRBJ2-3; tentatively, D is TRBD1 (5 bases). With the read ending 3 residues before the CDR3 end, the germline J gene is used to fill in that end. The CDR3 is made up of 14 amino acids. Germline V gene data show CDR1 as SGHRS and CDR2 as YFSETQ.

As to this clone: Read sequence stops 3 residues before the CDR3 end, and the germline J gene provides the missing end. V is TRBV7-8 and J is TRBJ2-7; 8 bases map to TRBD2. This CDR3 region has 17 residues. The V and J ends lost 1 base and 4 bases, in that order; junction bases with no gene match: 12. CDR1 and CDR2 (germline): SGHVS, FQNEAQ. CDR3 protein: CASSLGGVGRAWYEQYF. The sequenced part of the CDR3 DNA is TGTGCCAGCAGCTTAGGGGGGGTCGGGAGGGCCTGGTACGAG.

This clone was seen repeatedly, ten times or more. The read terminates 3 residues before the CDR3 end, so the remaining end is supplied by the germline J gene. The chain employs TRBV20-1 and TRBJ2-2; maybe TRBD2 (6 bases). The germline V gene encodes CDR1 DFQATT and CDR2 SNEGSKA (reference sequence). Trimming took off 5 bases at V and 4 bases at J, with 14 bases between the two ends. CDR3 length: 14 amino acids. This CDR3 reads CSAWGGGITGELFF. Incomplete CDR3 DNA: TGCAGTGCTTGGGGTGGCGGGATCACCGGGGAG.

This clone was detected many times. The read finishes 3 residues shy of the CDR3 end, and the germline J gene is used to complete it. Distinct nucleotide sequences in the sample also encode this CDR3. The chain joins TRBV19 to TRBJ2-7; 7 bases align to TRBD1. CDR1 and CDR2 (germline): LNHDA, SQIVND (reference sequence). V lost 4 bases and J lost 0; bases outside the gene matches: 3. This CDR3 contains 14 residues. CDR3: CASSRGQSSYEQYF. CDR3 DNA (partial): TGTGCCAGTAGTAGGGGACAGAGCTCCTACGAG.

This clone was recorded many times. The read terminates 3 residues before the CDR3 end, so the remaining end is supplied by the germline J gene. The chain uses TRBV20-1 and TRBJ1-5, with 7 nucleotides matching TRBD1. V trimming: 5 bases; J trimming: 0 bases; junction bases outside the gene matches: 7. Germline lookup yields CDR1 DFQATT and CDR2 SNEGSKA (reference sequence). The CDR3 length is 15 residues. CDR3 bases read: TGCAGTGCTCGGGACAGCTTCTATAGCAATCAGCCC. Protein product: CSARDSFYSNQP. The full CDR3 reads CSARDSFYSNQPQHF.

This clone was detected ten times or more. Sequencing ends 3 residues short of the CDR3 end; the germline J gene provides the rest. This chain connects TRBV19 to TRBJ2-5; 11 nucleotides align to TRBD2. This CDR3 is built from 16 residues. Per germline, CDR1 LNHDA and CDR2 SQIVND (reference sequence). With 7 bases clipped from V and 5 bases from J, the junction kept 12 bases outside the gene matches. The sequenced CDR3 bases are TGTGCCAGTACAAGAGGAACTAGCGGGAGAGGGGAGACC. Its protein is CASTRGTSGRGET. In full, the CDR3 reads CASTRGTSGRGETQYF.